This TCR beta chain stems from a study of blood T cell repertoires in COVID-19. Trimming pared 0 bases from V and 8 bases from J, leaving 11 bases between. The CDR3 is 13 amino acids. CDR1 and CDR2 (germline): SGHRS, YFSETQ. The assay was immunoSEQ multiplex PCR, and TCRdb's table has in-frame clones only and misses some. This sample has hundreds of thousands of clones, with roughly 86% found just once. V gene TRBV5-1 combines with J gene TRBJ1-2; D is ambiguous. Sequenced material: PBMCs or T cells enriched from blood (not recorded which). The receptor was isolated from a woman in her 50s who had been exposed to COVID-19. The CDR3: CASSLGGKGGYTF. CDR3 DNA sequence: TGCGCCAGCAGCTTGGGCGGAAAAGGAGGCTACACCTTC.